A single sample gave rise to the 20 T cell receptor beta chains below, sequenced in a study of CD8+ T cells in alopecia areata. Sequencing used cDNA as its template, made by extracting RNA and reverse transcribing it. Some clones are missing from TCRdb's copy, which holds only in-frame ones; the method was immunoSEQ multiplex PCR. The sample has some 150,000 clones; about 50% are singletons. Sequences were derived from CD8+ T cells sorted from blood, sampled at week 0. The source of these receptors is a human donor with alopecia areata.

The V gene is TRBV6-5, the J gene TRBJ2-1, with D tentatively TRBD1 (6 bases). This CDR3 spans 14 amino acids. V dropped 4 bases and J dropped 7 bases, with 14 bases sitting between them. Germline V lookup: CDR1 MNHEY, CDR2 SVGAGI. CDR3 DNA sequence: TGTGCCAGCAGTTCCTTACGGGACATGAATGAGCAGTTCTTC. Translation gives CASSSLRDMNEQFF.

Concerning this clone: Other DNA sequences in the same sample also yield this CDR3. The chain has TRBV27 and TRBJ1-1, with a possible D match to TRBD1 (5 bases). The V end lost 2 bases, the J end lost 6 bases, and 7 bases lay between the germline ends. CDR1 is MNHEY, CDR2 SMNVEV, per germline (reference sequence). The CDR3 runs 12 residues. The CDR3 loop is CASSLGGAEAFF. CDR3 nucleotide sequence: TGTGCCAGCAGTTTAGGAGGGGCTGAAGCTTTCTTT.

This clone was counted only a few times. This chain joins TRBV5-6 and TRBJ2-1; D is ambiguous. The CDR3 is made up of 12 amino acids. Germline CDR1 SGHDT, CDR2 YYEEEE. The V and J ends lost 2 bases and 8 bases respectively, with 8 bases between them. The CDR3 region is CASSLVVHEQFF. The CDR3 coding sequence is TGTGCCAGCAGCTTAGTAGTCCATGAGCAGTTCTTC.

This chain joins TRBV10-3 and TRBJ2-7; possible D gene TRBD1, 6 bases. The CDR3 extends over 13 amino acids. V dropped 9 bases and J dropped 9 bases, with 21 bases sitting between them. CDR1 ENHRY and CDR2 SYGVKD come from the germline V gene. CDR3 in DNA: TGTGCCATTAACAGGGATGGGGCTTCCGGGCAGTACTTC. It codes for CAINRDGASGQYF.

Here the CDR3 reads CASMPGFYEQYF. The CDR3 DNA sequence: TGTGCCAGTATGCCGGGATTCTACGAGCAGTACTTC. The chain recombines TRBV2 with TRBJ2-7, with D possibly TRBD2 on 5 matching bases. This CDR3 region has 12 residues. The germline V gene has CDR1 SNHLY and CDR2 FYNNEI. Trimming took 9 bases from V and 3 from J, leaving 12 bases between them. Full variable domain (remainder filled in from reference TRBV2 and TRBJ2-7): EPEVTQTPSHQVTQMGQEVILRCVPISNHLYFYWYRQILGQKVEFLVSFYNNEISEKSEIFDDQFSVERPDGSNFTLKIRSTKLEDSAMYFCASMPGFYEQYFGPGTRLTVT.

V and J are TRBV30 and TRBJ1-1; no clear D gene. Germline V gene data show CDR1 as GTSNPN and CDR2 as SVGIG (reference sequence). V lost 5 bases, J lost 0 bases, and 7 bases lay in between. The CDR3 spans 12 residues. In nucleotides, the CDR3 is TGTGCCTGGGGACCTATGAACACTGAAGCTTTCTTT. It encodes CAWGPMNTEAFF.

The chain couples TRBV30 to TRBJ1-2; unclear D gene. Trimming removed 4 bases from V and 4 bases from J, with 10 bases in between. The germline gives CDR1 GTSNPN, CDR2 SVGIG (reference sequence). The CDR3 covers 12 residues. In nucleotides, the CDR3 is TGTGCCTGGACAGGAGAAAGCTATGGCTACACCTTC. Translated, it gives CAWTGESYGYTF.

This rearrangement joins TRBV10-1 to TRBJ1-1; D gene unclear. This CDR3 is 12 amino acids long. Germline CDR1 is WNHNN and CDR2 is SYGVQD (reference sequence). Trimming stripped 11 bases from V and 0 bases from J, with 10 bases between. The CDR3 coding sequence is TGCGCCTCACGGGGTCTGAACACTGAAGCTTTCTTT. This sequence encodes CASRGLNTEAFF.

The CDR3 DNA follows: TGCAGCGGGCGGGAGAATGAGCAGTTCTTC. Its translation: CSGRENEQFF. This chain uses TRBV29-1 with TRBJ2-1, with 7 bases identical to TRBD2. With 7 bases clipped from V and 7 bases from J, the junction kept 1 base outside the gene matches. The CDR3 covers 10 residues. Looked up from germline, CDR1 is SQVTM and CDR2 is ANQGSEA.

The chain joins TRBV5-1 to TRBJ2-1; TRBD1 matches 9 bases. J lost 7 bases, V lost 4 bases, and 9 bases had no gene match. This CDR3 is 15 amino acids long. Looked up from germline, CDR1 is SGHRS and CDR2 is YFSETQ. The CDR3 coding sequence is TGCGCCAGCAGCCACCGGGACAGGGCAGGTAATGAGCAGTTCTTC. Translation gives CASSHRDRAGNEQFF.

V usage is TRBV7-6 and J usage is TRBJ2-5; D gene uncertain. This CDR3 spans 15 amino acids. V was pared by 1 base and J by 1 base, with 10 bases between. Germline values: CDR1 SGHVS, CDR2 FNYEAQ. This chain's CDR3 is CASSLDRPTQETQYF. The CDR3 nucleotides are TGTGCCAGCAGCTTAGATAGGCCCACCCAAGAGACCCAGTACTTC.

This clone was observed a handful of times. The genes are TRBV7-9 and TRBJ2-5, with D perhaps matching TRBD1 (6 bases). TRBJ2-7 explains the end of the DNA better; the J call may be wrong. CDR3 size: 19 residues. Germline V gene lookup returns CDR1 SEHNR and CDR2 FQNEAQ (reference sequence). CDR3 residues: CASSSTKLGGRTGSYEQYF. The DNA for the CDR3 is TGTGCCAGCAGCTCCACCAAACTTGGGGGCAGAACAGGGTCGTACGAGCAGTACTTC.

The chain uses TRBV30 and TRBJ1-2; D may be TRBD1 (5 bases). The germline V gene encodes CDR1 GTSNPN and CDR2 SVGIG (reference sequence). The V end was cut by 4 bases, the J end by 8 bases, with 17 bases between. CDR3 length: 13 residues. CDR3: CAWKARDDPGYTF. Here the CDR3 DNA reads TGTGCCTGGAAAGCCAGGGATGATCCCGGCTACACCTTC.

The genes are TRBV6-5 and TRBJ1-1, with D uncertain. V was shortened by 5 bases and J by 8 bases, with 9 bases between the two germline ends. This CDR3 comprises 11 residues. In germline, CDR1 is MNHEY, CDR2 SVGAGI. The chain's CDR3 is CASSEAPEAFF. The CDR3 DNA is TGTGCCAGCAGTGAAGCTCCGGAAGCTTTCTTT.

The CDR3 loop reads CAWSVSTQYF. In DNA form, the CDR3 reads TGTGCCTGGAGTGTCTCTACGCAGTATTTT. The V call is TRBV30, the J call TRBJ2-3; D gene ambiguous. Germline loops: CDR1 GTSNPN, CDR2 SVGIG (reference sequence). With 0 bases removed from V and 8 bases from J, the gap between germline ends came to 3 bases. The CDR3 has 10 residues. The whole variable domain, filled in from reference TRBV30 and TRBJ2-3, reads SQTIHQWPATLVQPVGSPLSLECTVEGTSNPNLYWYRQAAGRGLQLLFYSVGIGQISSEVPQNLSASRPQDRQFILSSKKLLLSDSGFYLCAWSVSTQYFGPGTRLTVL.

The chain is built from TRBV30 and TRBJ1-1; D not resolved. The CDR3 is 11 amino acids. V gave up 5 bases and J gave up 6 bases, with 10 bases separating them. CDR1 GTSNPN and CDR2 SVGIG come from the germline V gene (reference sequence). The CDR3 protein is CAWGRASEAFF. CDR3 DNA sequence: TGTGCCTGGGGGAGAGCGTCTGAAGCTTTCTTT.

V gene TRBV5-4 combines with J gene TRBJ2-7; possibly TRBD1 or TRBD2 for D (5 bases each). Germline CDR1 SGHNT, CDR2 YYREEE (reference sequence). V was pared by 1 base and J by 7 bases, with 18 bases between. The CDR3 spans 15 residues. The CDR3 DNA reads as TGTGCCAGCAGCTTGCGAGGGACCAGGGAGCAAGAGCAGTACTTC. This encodes CASSLRGTREQEQYF.

The genes are TRBV7-2 and TRBJ2-1; 10 bases agree with TRBD2. Losses at the gene ends were 5 bases for V and 6 bases for J; bases not matched to a gene: 10. Germline V gives CDR1 SGHTA, CDR2 FQGNSA. This CDR3 is 16 amino acids long. The CDR3 DNA is TGTGCCAGCAGCCCCCTAACTAGCGGGGAGACCAATGAGCAGTTCTTC. This encodes CASSPLTSGETNEQFF.

The chain links TRBV5-6 to TRBJ1-5; D is ambiguous. Trimming pared 5 bases from V and 1 base from J, leaving 10 bases between. The CDR3 runs 14 residues. CDR1 and CDR2 from the germline V gene are SGHDT and YYEEEE. CDR3 nucleotide sequence: TGTGCCAGCAGTTTAGGCGGAAGCAATCAGCCCCAGCATTTT. Translating it yields CASSLGGSNQPQHF.

V usage is TRBV19 and J usage is TRBJ2-6; no firm D call. Germline V lookup: CDR1 LNHDA, CDR2 SQIVND (reference sequence). This CDR3 is 16 amino acids long. Trimming removed 8 bases at V and 1 base at J, with 15 bases between. The CDR3: CASLGQPRSGANVLTF. CDR3 bases: TGTGCCAGTTTGGGCCAGCCCCGTTCTGGGGCCAACGTCCTGACTTTC.